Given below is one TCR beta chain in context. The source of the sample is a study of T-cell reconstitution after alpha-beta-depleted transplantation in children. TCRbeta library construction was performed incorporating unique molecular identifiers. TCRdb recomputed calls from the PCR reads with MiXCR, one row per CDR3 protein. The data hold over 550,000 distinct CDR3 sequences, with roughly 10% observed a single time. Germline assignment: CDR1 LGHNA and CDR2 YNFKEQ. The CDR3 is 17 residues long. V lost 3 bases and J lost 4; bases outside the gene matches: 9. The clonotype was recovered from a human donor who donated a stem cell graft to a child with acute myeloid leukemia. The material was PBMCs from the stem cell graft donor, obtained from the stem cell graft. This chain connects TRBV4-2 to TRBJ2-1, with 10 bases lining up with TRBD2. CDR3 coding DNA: TGTGCCAGCAGCCATCTTCGCGGGACTAGCGATTACAATGAGCAGTTCTTC. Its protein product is CASSHLRGTSDYNEQFF.